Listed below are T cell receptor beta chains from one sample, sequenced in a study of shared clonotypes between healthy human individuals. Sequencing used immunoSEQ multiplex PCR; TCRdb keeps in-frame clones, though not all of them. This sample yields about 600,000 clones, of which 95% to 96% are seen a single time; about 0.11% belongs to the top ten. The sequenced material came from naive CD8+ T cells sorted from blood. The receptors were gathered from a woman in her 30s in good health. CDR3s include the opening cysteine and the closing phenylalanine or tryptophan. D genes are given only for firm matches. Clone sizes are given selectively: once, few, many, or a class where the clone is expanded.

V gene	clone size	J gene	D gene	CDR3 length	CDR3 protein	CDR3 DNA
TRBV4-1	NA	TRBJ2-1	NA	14	CASSPRDPIGEQFF	TGCGCCAGCAGCCCGAGAGACCCAATTGGTGAGCAGTTCTTC
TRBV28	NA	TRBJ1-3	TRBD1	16	CASRGTGSGSGNTIYF	TGTGCCAGCAGGGGGACAGGGTCGGGCTCTGGAAACACCATATATTTT
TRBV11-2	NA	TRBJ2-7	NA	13	CASSRRSSYEQYF	TGTGCCAGCAGCCGAAGGAGCTCCTACGAGCAGTACTTC
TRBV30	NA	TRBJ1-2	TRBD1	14	CAKGPGTGSYGYTF	TGTGCCAAAGGGCCTGGGACAGGCTCCTATGGCTACACCTTC
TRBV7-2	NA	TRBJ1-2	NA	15	CASSYREGPNYGYTF	TGTGCCAGCAGCTACCGGGAGGGACCTAACTATGGCTACACCTTC
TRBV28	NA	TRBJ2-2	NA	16	CASSSEGGYPTGELFF	TGTGCCAGCAGTTCGGAGGGCGGGTACCCCACCGGGGAGCTGTTTTTT
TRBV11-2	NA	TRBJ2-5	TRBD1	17	CASSLTGDGWDMETQYF	TGTGCCAGCAGCTTAACAGGGGACGGGTGGGATATGGAGACCCAGTACTTC
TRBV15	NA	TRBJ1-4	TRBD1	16	CATLKTGPPYGEKLFF	TGTGCCACGCTTAAGACAGGGCCGCCCTACGGGGAAAAACTGTTTTTT
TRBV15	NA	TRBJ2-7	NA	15	CATSRATGFTHEQYF	TGTGCCACCAGCAGAGCGACGGGGTTCACACACGAGCAGTACTTC
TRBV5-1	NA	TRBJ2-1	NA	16	CASSLTDPLTGNEQFF	TGCGCCAGCAGCTTGACCGACCCATTAACGGGGAATGAGCAGTTCTTC
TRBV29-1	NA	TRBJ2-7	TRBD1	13	CSVGTGDSYEQYF	TGCAGCGTTGGAACAGGGGATAGCTACGAGCAGTACTTC
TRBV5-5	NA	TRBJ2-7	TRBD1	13	CASSGTATYEQYF	TGTGCCAGCAGCGGGACAGCTACCTACGAGCAGTACTTC
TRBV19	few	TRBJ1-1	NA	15	CASSAWTAKLDEAFF	TGTGCCAGTAGTGCGTGGACAGCTAAATTGGATGAAGCTTTCTTT
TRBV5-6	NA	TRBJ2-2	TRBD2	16	CASSPRLAENTGELFF	TGTGCCAGCAGCCCAAGACTAGCGGAAAACACCGGGGAGCTGTTTTTT
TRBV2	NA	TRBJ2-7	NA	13	CASSWVTAYEQYF	TGTGCCAGCAGCTGGGTCACAGCCTACGAGCAGTACTTC
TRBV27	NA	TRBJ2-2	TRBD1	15	CASSSGQGLLGELFF	TGTGCCAGCAGTTCGGGACAGGGGCTCCTCGGGGAGCTGTTTTTT
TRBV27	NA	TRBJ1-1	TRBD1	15	CASSLRGPGGTEAFF	TGTGCCAGCAGTTTAAGGGGACCAGGGGGAACTGAAGCTTTCTTT
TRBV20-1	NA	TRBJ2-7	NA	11	CSARTSVEQYF	TGCAGTGCTAGGACCTCGGTCGAGCAGTACTTC
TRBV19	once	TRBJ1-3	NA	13	CASRTDPGNTIYF	TGTGCCAGTAGAACTGACCCTGGAAACACCATATATTTT
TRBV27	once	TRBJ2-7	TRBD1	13	CASSPRTGYEQYF	TGTGCCAGCAGTCCCCGGACAGGGTACGAGCAGTACTTC